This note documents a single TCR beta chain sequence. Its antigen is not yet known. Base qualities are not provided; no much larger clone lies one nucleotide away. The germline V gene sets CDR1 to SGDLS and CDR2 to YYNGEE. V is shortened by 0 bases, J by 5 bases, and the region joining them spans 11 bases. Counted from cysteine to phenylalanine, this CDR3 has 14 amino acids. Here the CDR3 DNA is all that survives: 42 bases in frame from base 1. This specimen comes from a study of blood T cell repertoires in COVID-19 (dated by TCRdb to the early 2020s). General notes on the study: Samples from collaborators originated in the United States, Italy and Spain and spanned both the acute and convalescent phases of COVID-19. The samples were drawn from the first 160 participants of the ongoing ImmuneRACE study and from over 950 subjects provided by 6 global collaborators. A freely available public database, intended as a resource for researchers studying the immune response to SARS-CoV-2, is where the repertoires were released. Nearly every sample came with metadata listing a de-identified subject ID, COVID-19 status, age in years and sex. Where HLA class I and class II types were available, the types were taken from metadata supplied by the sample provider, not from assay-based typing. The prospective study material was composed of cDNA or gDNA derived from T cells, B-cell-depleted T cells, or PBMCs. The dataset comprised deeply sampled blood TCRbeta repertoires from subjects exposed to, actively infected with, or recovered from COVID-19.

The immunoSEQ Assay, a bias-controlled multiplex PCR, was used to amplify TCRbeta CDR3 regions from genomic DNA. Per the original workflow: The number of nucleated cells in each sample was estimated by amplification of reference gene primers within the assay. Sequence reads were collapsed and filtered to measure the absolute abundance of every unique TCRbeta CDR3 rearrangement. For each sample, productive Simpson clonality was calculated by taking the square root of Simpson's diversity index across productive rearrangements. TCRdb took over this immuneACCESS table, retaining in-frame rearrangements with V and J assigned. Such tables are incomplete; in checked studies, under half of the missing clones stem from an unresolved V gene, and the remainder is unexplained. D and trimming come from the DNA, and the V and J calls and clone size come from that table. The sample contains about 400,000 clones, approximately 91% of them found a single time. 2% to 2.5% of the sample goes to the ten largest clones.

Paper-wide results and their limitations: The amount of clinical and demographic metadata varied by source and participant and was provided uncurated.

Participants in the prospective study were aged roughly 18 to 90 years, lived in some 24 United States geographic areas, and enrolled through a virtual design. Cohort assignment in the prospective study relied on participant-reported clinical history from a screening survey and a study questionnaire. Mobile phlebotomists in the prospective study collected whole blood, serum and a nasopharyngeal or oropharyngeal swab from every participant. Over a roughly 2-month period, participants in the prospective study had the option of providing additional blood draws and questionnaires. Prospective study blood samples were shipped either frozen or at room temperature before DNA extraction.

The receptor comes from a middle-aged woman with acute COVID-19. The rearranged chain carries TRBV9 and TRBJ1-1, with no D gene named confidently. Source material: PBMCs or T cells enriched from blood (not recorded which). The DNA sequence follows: TGTGCCAGCAGCGTAGACGCGGGGAGGACTGAAGCTTTCTTT. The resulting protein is CASSVDAGRTEAFF.